These 21 T cell receptor beta chains came from one sample sequenced in a study of tissue T cells after allogeneic stem cell transplantation. Time point: mouse harvest day 7 after allogeneic transplant. Mouse grafts combined 10^7 T-cell-depleted bone marrow cells with 10^6 splenic CD5+ T cells. Sequencing used immunoSEQ multiplex PCR; TCRdb keeps in-frame clones, though not all of them. In the table there are about 11,000 clones, 35% to 40% of which are singletons. The source material was skin. The source of these receptors is a female BALB/c mouse given C57BL/6 T cells with graft-versus-host disease after an allogeneic hematopoietic cell transplant.

This clone has more than one count but fewer than ten. Genes here carry mouse names. The CDR3 extends 1 residue past the end of the read, so its final part is completed from the germline J gene. The rearrangement links TRBV26 to TRBJ2-1, with 8 positions matching TRBD2. The CDR3 runs to 16 residues. The germline V gene has CDR1 KGHPV and CDR2 FQNQEV (reference sequence). With V trimmed by 0 bases and J by 8 bases, 9 bases remained unmatched. The CDR3 DNA, read in part, is TGTGCCAGCAGTCTGTCGAGAGGGGGGGCCTGGACTGAGCAGTTC. Its translation is CASSLSRGGAWTEQF. The entire CDR3 protein is CASSLSRGGAWTEQFF.

This clone was detected a few times. These gene names are mouse names. The read gets to within 1 residue of the CDR3 end, and the germline J gene fills in the rest. The J gene is TRBJ2-7, the V gene TRBV15, with a possible D match to TRBD1 (5 bases). The CDR3 has 14 residues. CDR1 is SGHND and CDR2 is FRSKSL in the germline V gene. V was shortened by 4 bases and J by 0 bases, with 10 bases between the two germline ends. The part of the CDR3 DNA that was read is TGTGCCAGCAGTTCCGACAGCAGCTCCTATGAACAGTAC. Translation gives CASSSDSSSYEQY. The full CDR3 sequence reads CASSSDSSSYEQYF. Full variable domain (outside the CDR3, taken from reference TRBV15 and TRBJ2-7): DAGVTQTPRHEVAEKGQTIILKCEPVSGHNDLFWYRQTKIQGLELLSYFRSKSLMEDGGAFKDRFKAEMLNSSFSTLKIQPTEPKDSAVYLCASSSDSSSYEQYFGPGTRLTVL.

This clone appeared once. Mouse germline and gene names are used. The read finishes 1 residue shy of the CDR3 end, and the germline J gene is used to complete it. The chain combines TRBV1 with TRBJ2-7; TRBD2 aligns across 7 bases. Germline lookup yields CDR1 NSQYPW and CDR2 LRSPGD (reference sequence). The V and J ends lost 3 bases and 3 bases, in that order; junction bases with no gene match: 5. This CDR3 is built from 14 residues. The DNA read from the CDR3 is TGCACCTGCAGTGCGCGGGGGGGGGACTATGAACAGTAC. Its translation is CTCSARGGDYEQY. In full, the CDR3 reads CTCSARGGDYEQYF.

Regarding this clone: The gene names given are mouse names. The CDR3 goes on 1 residue after the read ends, and that part is filled in from the germline J gene. The chain carries TRBV12-2 and TRBJ2-1, with D perhaps matching TRBD1 (9 bases). The CDR3 length is 14 residues. Germline V gene lookup returns CDR1 SGHLS and CDR2 HYDKME. Trimming pared 4 bases from V and 6 bases from J, leaving 15 bases between. The CDR3 reads CASSRQGGAAEQFF. The CDR3 bases that were read are TGTGCCAGCTCACGACAGGGGGGGGCTGCTGAGCAGTTC.

As to this clone: Mouse germline and gene names are used. Coverage ceases 1 residue before the CDR3 finishes, and the germline J gene fills in the end. The sample carries other DNA sequences with the same CDR3. The chain has TRBV26 and TRBJ2-7, with D tentatively TRBD1 (5 bases). CDR1 KGHPV and CDR2 FQNQEV come from the germline V gene (reference sequence). The CDR3 is 12 amino acids. Trimming removed 4 bases at V and 3 bases at J, with 7 bases between. The sequenced CDR3 bases are TGTGCCAGCAGTCGTGACAGCTATGAACAGTAC. It translates to CASSRDSYEQY. The whole CDR3 is CASSRDSYEQYF.

Regarding this clone: Gene names are the mouse ones. The CDR3 is cut off 1 residue early in the read; its end comes from the germline J gene. The rearrangement uses TRBV26 and TRBJ2-7; perhaps TRBD2 as D (5 bases). The V gene lost 4 bases and the J gene lost 3 bases, with 10 bases spanning the gap. Looked up from germline, CDR1 is KGHPV and CDR2 is FQNQEV (reference sequence). The CDR3 length is 13 residues. The sequenced CDR3 bases are TGTGCCAGCAGTCCCCCGGACTACTATGAACAGTAC. It encodes CASSPPDYYEQY. In full, the CDR3 is CASSPPDYYEQYF.

Details on this clone: Genes and germline come from the mouse. The DNA ends 1 residue before the CDR3 does, and the rest of the CDR3 is filled in from the germline J gene. V and J are TRBV19 and TRBJ2-1; possible D gene TRBD1, 5 bases. Germline V gives CDR1 FNHDT, CDR2 SITEND (reference sequence). The CDR3 extends over 14 amino acids. The V gene lost 4 bases and the J gene lost 1 base, with 9 bases spanning the gap. The covered CDR3 bases are TGTGCCAGCAGTCGACAGACAAACTATGCTGAGCAGTTC. This codes for CASSRQTNYAEQF. Given in full, the CDR3 is CASSRQTNYAEQFF.

This clone has more than one count but fewer than ten. Mouse gene names apply. The read is 1 residue too short to cover the CDR3 end, so that end is filled in from the germline J gene. The rearrangement uses TRBV26 and TRBJ2-7; 9 bases fit TRBD1. The length of the CDR3 is 12 residues. V was pared by 2 bases and J by 7 bases, with 0 bases of the junction left unmatched. Germline lookup yields CDR1 KGHPV and CDR2 FQNQEV (reference sequence). The CDR3 DNA, read in part, is TGTGCCAGCAGTCTGACAGGGGGCGAACAGTAC. Encoded protein: CASSLTGGEQY. The complete CDR3 reads CASSLTGGEQYF.

This clone is medium-sized within its sample. Gene names and germline match the mouse. The read comes to an end 1 residue before the CDR3 does, leaving the germline J gene to fill in the end. This rearrangement joins TRBV26 to TRBJ1-5; D uncertain. Trimming pared 2 bases from V and 6 bases from J, leaving 8 bases between. The germline V gene encodes CDR1 KGHPV and CDR2 FQNQEV (reference sequence). The CDR3 runs to 13 residues. CDR3 sequence: CASSLVGSQAPLF. The CDR3 bases that were read are TGTGCCAGCAGTCTGGTGGGAAGCCAGGCTCCGCTT.

This clone was seen more than once but under ten times. The gene symbols are mouse symbols. The DNA ends 1 residue before the CDR3 does, and the rest of the CDR3 is filled in from the germline J gene. Other DNA sequences in the sample encode the same CDR3. V gene TRBV3 combines with J gene TRBJ2-7, with 10 nucleotides matching TRBD1. Germline loops: CDR1 SNHLY, CDR2 FYNGKV (reference sequence). The CDR3 spans 14 residues. The trim removed 1 base at V and 4 bases at J, leaving 1 base unmatched. The CDR3 DNA, read in part, is TGTGCCAGCAGCTTAGGGGACAGGGGTTATGAACAGTAC. Translated, it gives CASSLGDRGYEQY. The full CDR3 protein is CASSLGDRGYEQYF. The complete variable domain, with remaining parts taken from reference TRBV3 and TRBJ2-7, reads GPKVLQIPSHQIIDMGQMVTLNCDPVSNHLYFYWYKQILGQQMEFLVNFYNGKVMEKSKLFKDQFSVERPDGSYFTLKIQPTALEDSAVYFCASSLGDRGYEQYFGPGTRLTVL.

This clone was detected only a few times. The listed genes are named as in mouse. The CDR3 goes on 1 residue after the read ends, and that part is filled in from the germline J gene. This rearrangement joins TRBV26 to TRBJ1-3, with D perhaps matching TRBD1 (6 bases). Trimming cost V 2 bases and J 4 bases, with 9 bases left between them. CDR1 is KGHPV and CDR2 is FQNQEV in the germline V gene (reference sequence). The length of the CDR3 is 14 residues. The sequenced CDR3 bases are TGTGCCAGCAGTCTGACAGGGCGGGGAAATACGCTCTAT. Translation gives CASSLTGRGNTLY. The full CDR3 reads CASSLTGRGNTLYF.

This clone is judged medium-sized. Here the gene names and germline are mouse. The read terminates 1 residue ahead of where the CDR3 ends, so the germline J gene completes it. The gene calls are TRBV29 and TRBJ2-3, with TRBD1 as a possible D gene (6 bases). V was pared by 3 bases and J by 3 bases, with 10 bases between. This CDR3 contains 14 residues. Germline V gives CDR1 MSHET, CDR2 SYDVDS. The part of the CDR3 DNA that was read is TGTGCTAGCAGTTTTACAGGGAGGGCAGAAACGCTGTAT. Its protein product is CASSFTGRAETLY. The CDR3 in its entirety is CASSFTGRAETLYF.

This clone appeared a few times. Genes and germline are mouse. The observed sequence ends 1 residue before the CDR3 terminus, with the missing tail filled in from the germline J gene. V and J are TRBV15 and TRBJ2-7; perhaps TRBD1 as D (6 bases). Germline CDR1 reads SGHND; CDR2 reads FRSKSL. CDR3 length: 13 residues. Deletions cut 4 bases from V and 3 bases from J, with 10 bases between. The CDR3 bases that were read are TGTGCCAGCAGTTCGGGACAAAACTATGAACAGTAC. It translates to CASSSGQNYEQY. The full CDR3 protein reads CASSSGQNYEQYF.

Concerning this clone itself: Genes and germline are mouse. The read ends 1 residue before the CDR3 terminus; that terminus is restored from the germline J gene. The chain is built from TRBV3 and TRBJ2-4; 11 nucleotides agree with TRBD1. This CDR3 has 13 amino acids. The V gene's germline CDR1 is SNHLY and CDR2 FYNGKV (reference sequence). V lost 6 bases to trimming and J lost 8 bases; unmatched junction nucleotides: 4. The CDR3 sequence: CASRPGQGGTLYF. The sequenced CDR3 bases are TGTGCCAGCAGACCGGGACAGGGGGGCACCTTGTAC.

With respect to this clone: Gene names and germline refer to mouse. Read data end 1 residue before the CDR3 end; the end is taken from the germline J gene. J is TRBJ2-7 and V is TRBV23; the DNA was not used to check the table's D call, TRBD1. The CDR3 has 12 residues. Germline V lookup: CDR1 KGHTA, CDR2 FQNQQP. This chain's CDR3 is CSSSQTDYEQYF. CDR3 bases read: TGCTCCAGCAGTCAGACAGATTATGAACAGTAC.

This clone was counted a few times. Gene labels here are mouse ones. The missing CDR3 end, 1 residue past where the read stops, is filled in from the germline J gene. The rearrangement joins TRBV15 to TRBJ2-7; 8 bases match TRBD2. V was pared by 3 bases and J by 7 bases, with 8 bases of the junction left unmatched. Germline CDR1 is SGHND and CDR2 is FRSKSL. The CDR3 runs 14 residues. The chain's CDR3 is CASSFSGGRREQYF. Incomplete CDR3 DNA: TGTGCCAGCAGTTTCTCTGGGGGGCGAAGGGAACAGTAC. The variable domain in full, completed from reference TRBV15 and TRBJ2-7, reads DAGVTQTPRHEVAEKGQTIILKCEPVSGHNDLFWYRQTKIQGLELLSYFRSKSLMEDGGAFKDRFKAEMLNSSFSTLKIQPTEPKDSAVYLCASSFSGGRREQYFGPGTRLTVL.

Concerning this clone itself: Germline and genes: mouse. From the germline J gene comes the end of the CDR3, since the read stops 1 residue before it. The chain employs TRBV3 and TRBJ2-7, with TRBD2 identical over 9 bases. CDR3 length: 13 amino acids. CDR1 is SNHLY, CDR2 FYNGKV, per germline (reference sequence). V shed 3 bases, J shed 4 bases, and the junction held 1 base outside the gene matches. This chain's CDR3 is CASSFLGGYEQYF. The CDR3 bases that were read are TGTGCCAGCAGCTTCCTGGGGGGGTATGAACAGTAC.

Concerning this clone itself: The gene symbols are mouse symbols. The read terminates 1 residue before the CDR3 end, so the remaining end is supplied by the germline J gene. V and J are TRBV3 and TRBJ1-4, with 9 positions matching TRBD1. CDR1 is SNHLY, CDR2 FYNGKV, per germline (reference sequence). The CDR3 sequence is 16 residues long. V gave up 2 bases and J gave up 3 bases; unmatched junction bases: 4. CDR3 bases read: TGTGCCAGCAGCTTAAGGGGACAGGGACCCAACGAAAGATTATTT. This encodes CASSLRGQGPNERLF. The entire CDR3 reads CASSLRGQGPNERLFF.

With respect to this clone: Any gene name here is a mouse gene name. The read terminates 1 residue ahead of where the CDR3 ends, so the germline J gene completes it. The chain recombines TRBV26 with TRBJ2-3; D not certain. The V gene's germline CDR1 is KGHPV and CDR2 FQNQEV (reference sequence). This CDR3 comprises 10 residues. Trimming stripped 11 bases from V and 0 bases from J, with 3 bases between. The CDR3 sequence: CAGSAETLYF. The sequenced part of the CDR3 DNA is TGTGCCGGTAGTGCAGAAACGCTGTAT.

As to this clone: The gene names here belong to mouse. The CDR3 end is not reached by the read, which stops 1 residue before it; the germline J gene fills it in. The chain combines TRBV13-3 with TRBJ1-4; a weak D match, TRBD1 (6 bases). The CDR3 contains 15 residues. From germline, CDR1 is NNHDY and CDR2 SYVADS. Trimming stripped 2 bases from V and 0 bases from J, with 8 bases between. The part of the CDR3 DNA that was read is TGTGCCAGCAGTGAAAGGGGGGTTTCCAACGAAAGATTATTT. It translates to CASSERGVSNERLF. The full CDR3 is CASSERGVSNERLFF.

With regard to this clone: Gene names denote mouse genes. With the read ending 1 residue before the CDR3 end, the germline J gene is used to fill in that end. The sample has other DNA sequences that encode this CDR3 too. The genes are TRBV26 and TRBJ2-2; 10 bases line up with TRBD1. In germline, CDR1 is KGHPV, CDR2 FQNQEV (reference sequence). The CDR3 spans 15 residues. After removal of 6 bases from V and 3 bases from J, the junction contained 4 bases not matched to a gene. The CDR3 loop reads CASSRQGADTGQLYF. The sequenced CDR3 bases are TGTGCCAGCAGCCGACAGGGGGCGGACACCGGGCAGCTCTAC. The full variable domain, with the rest looked up from reference TRBV26 and TRBJ2-2, is NSKVIQTPRYLVKGQGQKAKMRCIPEKGHPVVFWYQQNKNNEFKFLINFQNQEVLQQIDMTEKRFSAECPSNSPCSLEIQSSEAGDSALYLCASSRQGADTGQLYFGEGSKLTVL.